The clone carrying this T cell receptor (beta chain) was counted only a few times. Stated treatment: oral pan-JAK inhibitor, 5-10 mg twice daily. This CDR3 has 15 amino acids. Trimming stripped 1 base from V and 5 bases from J, with 11 bases between. Germline lookup yields CDR1 SGHTA and CDR2 FQGNSA. The authors extracted RNA and reverse transcribed it into cDNA as the sequencing template. This table comes from immunoSEQ multiplex PCR, and its TCRdb copy is limited to in-frame clones, with some not included. The table records about 130,000 clones, about 59% of them present only once. The data belong to a study of CD8+ T cells in alopecia areata.

The chain employs TRBV7-2 and TRBJ2-2; no firm D call. This sample comprised CD8+ T cells sorted from blood, obtained at week 4, from a patient treated with tofacitinib. The origin of this receptor is a human donor with alopecia areata. This CDR3 is CASSLDGSSTGELFF. The CDR3 nucleotides are TGTGCCAGCAGCTTAGACGGCAGCTCGACCGGGGAGCTGTTTTTT. Full variable domain (rest looked up from reference TRBV7-2 and TRBJ2-2): GAGVSQSPSNKVTEKGKDVELRCDPISGHTALYWYRQSLGQGLEFLIYFQGNSAPDKSGLPSDRFSAERTGGSVSTLTIQRTQQEDSAVYLCASSLDGSSTGELFFGEGSRLTVL.